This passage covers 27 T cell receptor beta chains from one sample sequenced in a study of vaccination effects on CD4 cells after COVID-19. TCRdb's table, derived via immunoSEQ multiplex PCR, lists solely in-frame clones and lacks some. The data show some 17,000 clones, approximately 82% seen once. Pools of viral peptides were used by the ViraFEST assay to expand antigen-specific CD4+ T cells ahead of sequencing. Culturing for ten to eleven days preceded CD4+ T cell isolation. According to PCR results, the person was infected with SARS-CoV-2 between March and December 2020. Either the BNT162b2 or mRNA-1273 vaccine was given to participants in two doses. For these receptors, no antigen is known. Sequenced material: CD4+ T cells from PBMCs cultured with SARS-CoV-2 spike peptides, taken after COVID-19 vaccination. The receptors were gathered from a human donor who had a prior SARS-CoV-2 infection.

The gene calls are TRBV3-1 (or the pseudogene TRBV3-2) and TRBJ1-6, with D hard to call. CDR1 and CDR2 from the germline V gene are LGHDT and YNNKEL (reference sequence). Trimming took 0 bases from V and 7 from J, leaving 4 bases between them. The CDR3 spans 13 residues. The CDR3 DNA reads TGTGCCAGCAGCCAAGACAAAAATTCACCCCTCCACTTT. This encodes CASSQDKNSPLHF.

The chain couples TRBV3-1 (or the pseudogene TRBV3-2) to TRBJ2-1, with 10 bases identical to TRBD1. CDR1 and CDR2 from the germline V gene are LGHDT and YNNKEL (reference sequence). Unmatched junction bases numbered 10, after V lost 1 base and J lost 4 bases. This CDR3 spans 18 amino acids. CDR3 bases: TGTGCCAGCAGCCAAGCCAACCCGGACAGGGGGGGGTACAATGAGCAGTTCTTC. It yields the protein CASSQANPDRGGYNEQFF.

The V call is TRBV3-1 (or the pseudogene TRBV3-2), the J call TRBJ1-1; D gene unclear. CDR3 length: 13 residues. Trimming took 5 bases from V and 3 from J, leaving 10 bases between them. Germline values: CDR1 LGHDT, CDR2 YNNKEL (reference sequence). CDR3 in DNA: TGTGCCAGCAGCAGCCCTAGCTACACTGAAGCTTTCTTT. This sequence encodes CASSSPSYTEAFF.

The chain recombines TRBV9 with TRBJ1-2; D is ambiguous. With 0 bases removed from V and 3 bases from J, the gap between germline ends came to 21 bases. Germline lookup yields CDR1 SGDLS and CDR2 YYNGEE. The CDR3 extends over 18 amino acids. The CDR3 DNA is TGTGCCAGCAGCGTAGCAGTCAGTTTCAGCCGAGGGCACTATGGCTACACCTTC. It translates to CASSVAVSFSRGHYGYTF.

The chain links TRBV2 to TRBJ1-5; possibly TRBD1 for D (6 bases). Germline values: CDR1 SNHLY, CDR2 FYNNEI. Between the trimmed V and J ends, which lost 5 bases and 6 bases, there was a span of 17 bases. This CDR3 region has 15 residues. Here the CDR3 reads CASSPGTLLGQPQHF. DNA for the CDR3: TGTGCCAGCAGTCCCGGGACACTCCTAGGTCAGCCCCAGCATTTT.

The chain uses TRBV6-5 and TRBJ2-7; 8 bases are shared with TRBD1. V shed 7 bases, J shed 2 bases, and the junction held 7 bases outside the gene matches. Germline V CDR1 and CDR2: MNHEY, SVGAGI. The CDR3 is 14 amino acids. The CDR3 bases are TGTGCCAGCAACACAGGGGGGAGACCCTACGAGCAGTACTTC. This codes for CASNTGGRPYEQYF.

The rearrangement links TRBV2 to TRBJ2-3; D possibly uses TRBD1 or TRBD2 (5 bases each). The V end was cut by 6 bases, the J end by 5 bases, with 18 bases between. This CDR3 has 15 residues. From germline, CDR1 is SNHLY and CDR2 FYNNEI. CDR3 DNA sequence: TGTGCCAGCAGCCCCGGGGCCAGCCCAGGAGATACGCAGTATTTT. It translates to CASSPGASPGDTQYF.

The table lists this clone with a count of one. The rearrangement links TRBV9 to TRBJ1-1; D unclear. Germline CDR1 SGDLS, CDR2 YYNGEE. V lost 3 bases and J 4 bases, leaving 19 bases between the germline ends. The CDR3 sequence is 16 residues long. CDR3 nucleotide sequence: TGTGCCAGCAGCGGGTGGGATCGGCGTGGTGGCACTGAAGCTTTCTTT. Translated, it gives CASSGWDRRGGTEAFF.

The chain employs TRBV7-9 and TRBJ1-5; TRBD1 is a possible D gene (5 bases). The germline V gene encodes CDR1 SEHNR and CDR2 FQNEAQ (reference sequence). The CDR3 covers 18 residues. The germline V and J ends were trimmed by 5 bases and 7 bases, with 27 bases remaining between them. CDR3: CASSPQRTWQGAGQPQHF. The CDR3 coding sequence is TGTGCCAGCAGCCCACAGCGAACTTGGCAGGGAGCAGGGCAGCCCCAGCATTTT. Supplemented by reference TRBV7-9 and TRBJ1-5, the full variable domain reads DTGVSQNPRHKITKRGQNVTFRCDPISEHNRLYWYRQTLGQGPEFLTYFQNEAQLEKSRLLSDRFSAERPKGSFSTLEIQRTEQGDSAMYLCASSPQRTWQGAGQPQHFGDGTRLSIL.

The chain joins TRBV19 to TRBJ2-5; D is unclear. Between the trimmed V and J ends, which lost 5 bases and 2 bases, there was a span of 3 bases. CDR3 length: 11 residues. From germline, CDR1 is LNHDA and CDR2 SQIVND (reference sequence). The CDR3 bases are TGTGCCAGTAGTGTACAAGAGACCCAGTACTTC. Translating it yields CASSVQETQYF. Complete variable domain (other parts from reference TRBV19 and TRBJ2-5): DGGITQSPKYLFRKEGQNVTLSCEQNLNHDAMYWYRQDPGQGLRLIYYSQIVNDFQKGDIAEGYSVSREKKESFPLTVTSAQKNPTAFYLCASSVQETQYFGPGTRLLVL.

The CDR3 DNA reads as TGTGCCAGCAGCCCGGACAGGGTCGCGTACGAGCAGTACTTC. It is translated as CASSPDRVAYEQYF. The genes are TRBV7-2 and TRBJ2-7, with TRBD1 matching over 8 bases. Unmatched junction bases numbered 7, after V lost 5 bases and J lost 4 bases. This CDR3 comprises 14 residues. Germline loops: CDR1 SGHTA, CDR2 FQGNSA. Combining the CDR3 with reference TRBV7-2 and TRBJ2-7 gives the whole variable domain GAGVSQSPSNKVTEKGKDVELRCDPISGHTALYWYRQSLGQGLEFLIYFQGNSAPDKSGLPSDRFSAERTGGSVSTLTIQRTQQEDSAVYLCASSPDRVAYEQYFGPGTRLTVT.

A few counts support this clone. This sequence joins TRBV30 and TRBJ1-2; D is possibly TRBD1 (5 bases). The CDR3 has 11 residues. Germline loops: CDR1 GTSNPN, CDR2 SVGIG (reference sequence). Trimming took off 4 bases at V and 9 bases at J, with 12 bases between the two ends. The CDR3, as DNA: TGTGCCTGGACCTGGGGGGGGAGCTACACCTTC. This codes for CAWTWGGSYTF.

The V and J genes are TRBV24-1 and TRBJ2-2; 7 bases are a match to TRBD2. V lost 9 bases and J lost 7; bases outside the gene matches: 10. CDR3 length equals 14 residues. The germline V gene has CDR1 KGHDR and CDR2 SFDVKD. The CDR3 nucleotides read TGTGCCACCGCGGGAGAGGGAAAGGGCGGGGAGCTGTTTTTT. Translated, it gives CATAGEGKGGELFF.

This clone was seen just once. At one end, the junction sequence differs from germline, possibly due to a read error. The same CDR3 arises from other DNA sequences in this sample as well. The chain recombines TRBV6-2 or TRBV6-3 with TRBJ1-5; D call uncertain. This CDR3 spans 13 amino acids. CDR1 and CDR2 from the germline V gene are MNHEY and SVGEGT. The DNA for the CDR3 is TGCGCCAGCAGTTACTCTAACAATCAGCCCCAGCATTTT. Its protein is CASSYSNNQPQHF.

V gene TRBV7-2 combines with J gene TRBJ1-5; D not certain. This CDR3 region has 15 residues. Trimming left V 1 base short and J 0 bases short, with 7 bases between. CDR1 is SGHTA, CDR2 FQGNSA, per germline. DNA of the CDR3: TGTGCCAGCAGCTTAGGGACGGGTAGCAATCAGCCCCAGCATTTT. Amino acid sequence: CASSLGTGSNQPQHF.

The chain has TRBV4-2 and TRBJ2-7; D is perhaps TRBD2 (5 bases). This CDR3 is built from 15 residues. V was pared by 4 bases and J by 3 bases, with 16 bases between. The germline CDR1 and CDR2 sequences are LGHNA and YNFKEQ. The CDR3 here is CASSPSRDTSYEQYF. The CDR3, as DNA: TGTGCCAGCAGCCCGAGTCGAGACACTAGCTACGAGCAGTACTTC.

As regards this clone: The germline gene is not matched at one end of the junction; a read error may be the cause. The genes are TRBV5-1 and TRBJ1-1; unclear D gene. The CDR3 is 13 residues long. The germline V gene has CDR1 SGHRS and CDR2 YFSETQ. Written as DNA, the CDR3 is TGCACCAGCAGCTTCGGTATGAACACTGAAGCTTTCTTT. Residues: CTSSFGMNTEAFF.

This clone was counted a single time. CDR3 nucleotides: TGTGCCAGCAGTCTTTCTAACTATGGCTACACCTTC. This sequence encodes CASSLSNYGYTF. V is TRBV7-2 and J is TRBJ1-2; D is unclear. This CDR3 region has 12 residues. Germline CDR1 reads SGHTA; CDR2 reads FQGNSA. V was cut by 6 bases and J by 0 bases, with 5 bases left in between. Drawing the rest from reference TRBV7-2 and TRBJ1-2, the complete variable domain is GAGVSQSPSNKVTEKGKDVELRCDPISGHTALYWYRQSLGQGLEFLIYFQGNSAPDKSGLPSDRFSAERTGGSVSTLTIQRTQQEDSAVYLCASSLSNYGYTFGSGTRLTVV.

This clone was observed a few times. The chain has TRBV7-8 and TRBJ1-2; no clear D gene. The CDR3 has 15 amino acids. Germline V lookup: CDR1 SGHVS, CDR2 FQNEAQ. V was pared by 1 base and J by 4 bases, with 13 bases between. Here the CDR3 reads CASSLGGGVGYGYTF. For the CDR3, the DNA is TGTGCCAGCAGCTTAGGCGGAGGAGTAGGCTATGGCTACACCTTC.

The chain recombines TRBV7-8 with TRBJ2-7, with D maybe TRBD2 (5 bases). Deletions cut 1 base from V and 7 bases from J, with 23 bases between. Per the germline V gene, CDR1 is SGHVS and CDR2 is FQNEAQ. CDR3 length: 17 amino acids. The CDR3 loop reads CASSLGPTGNEILEQYF. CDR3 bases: TGTGCCAGCAGCTTAGGACCGACCGGGAACGAGATATTGGAGCAGTACTTC.

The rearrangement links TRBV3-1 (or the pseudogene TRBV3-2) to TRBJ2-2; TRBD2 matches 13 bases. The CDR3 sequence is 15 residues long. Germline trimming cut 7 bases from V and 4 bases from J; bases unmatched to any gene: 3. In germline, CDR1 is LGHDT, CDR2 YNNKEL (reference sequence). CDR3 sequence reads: CASTRLAGGTGELFF. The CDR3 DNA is TGTGCCAGCACCAGACTAGCGGGGGGCACCGGGGAGCTGTTTTTT.

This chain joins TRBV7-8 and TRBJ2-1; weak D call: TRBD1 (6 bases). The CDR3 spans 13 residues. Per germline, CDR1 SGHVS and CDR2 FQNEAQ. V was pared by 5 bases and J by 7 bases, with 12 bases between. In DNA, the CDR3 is TGTGCCAGCAGCGGTATAGGGGGAAATGAGCAGTTCTTC. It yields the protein CASSGIGGNEQFF. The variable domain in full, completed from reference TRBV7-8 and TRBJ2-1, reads GAGVSQSPRYKVAKRGQDVALRCDPISGHVSLFWYQQALGQGPEFLTYFQNEAQLDKSGLPSDRFFAERPEGSVSTLKIQRTQQEDSAVYLCASSGIGGNEQFFGPGTRLTVL.

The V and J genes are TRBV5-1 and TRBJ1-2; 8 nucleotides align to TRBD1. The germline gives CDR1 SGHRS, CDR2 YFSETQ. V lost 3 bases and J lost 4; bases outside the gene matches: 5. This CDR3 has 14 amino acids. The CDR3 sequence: CASSSGQGGYGYTF. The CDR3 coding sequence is TGCGCCAGCAGCTCCGGACAGGGCGGCTATGGCTACACCTTC.

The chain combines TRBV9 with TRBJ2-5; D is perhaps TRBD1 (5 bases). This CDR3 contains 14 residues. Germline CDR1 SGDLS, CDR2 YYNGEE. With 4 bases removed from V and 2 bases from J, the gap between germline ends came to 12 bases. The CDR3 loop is CASSPDSSQETQYF. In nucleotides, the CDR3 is TGTGCCAGCAGCCCTGACAGTAGTCAAGAGACCCAGTACTTC.

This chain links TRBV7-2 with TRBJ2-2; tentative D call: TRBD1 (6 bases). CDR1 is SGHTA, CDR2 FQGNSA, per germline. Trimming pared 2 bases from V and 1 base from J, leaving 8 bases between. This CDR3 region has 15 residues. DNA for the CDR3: TGTGCCAGCAGCTTATCAGGGGTGAACACCGGGGAGCTGTTTTTT. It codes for CASSLSGVNTGELFF.

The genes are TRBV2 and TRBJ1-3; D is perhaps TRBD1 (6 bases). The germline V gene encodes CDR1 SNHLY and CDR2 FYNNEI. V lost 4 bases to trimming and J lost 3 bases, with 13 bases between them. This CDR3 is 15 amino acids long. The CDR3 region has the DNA TGTGCCAGCAGTGGGACAGCCGCTATTGGAAACACCATATATTTT. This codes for CASSGTAAIGNTIYF.

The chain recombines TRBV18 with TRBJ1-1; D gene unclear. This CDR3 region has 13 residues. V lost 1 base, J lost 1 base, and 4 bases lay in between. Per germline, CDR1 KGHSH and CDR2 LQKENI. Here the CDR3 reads CASSPLRNTEAFF. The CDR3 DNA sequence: TGTGCCAGCTCACCACTGCGGAACACTGAAGCTTTCTTT.